These 30 T cell receptor beta chains share one sample of origin, sequenced in a study of blood T cell repertoires in COVID-19. Some clones are missing from TCRdb's copy, which holds only in-frame ones; the method was immunoSEQ multiplex PCR. This table holds some 110,000 clones, around 90% found once. The sample was peripheral blood. The receptor set was obtained from a human donor in a cohort sampled during active COVID-19.

The rearrangement links TRBV7-9 to TRBJ2-5, with 7 nucleotides matching TRBD1. Per germline, CDR1 SEHNR and CDR2 FQNEAQ (reference sequence). J was trimmed by 5 bases and V by 4 bases; bases with no gene match: 7. CDR3 length equals 14 residues. The CDR3 loop is CASSSEHRGETQYF. The CDR3 DNA reads as TGTGCCAGCAGCTCCGAACACAGGGGCGAGACCCAGTACTTC.

This sequence joins TRBV7-9 and TRBJ2-7; 9 bases align to TRBD1. The CDR3 loop spans 13 amino acids. Germline CDR1 reads SEHNR; CDR2 reads FQNEAQ (reference sequence). V was pared by 6 bases and J by 1 base, with 1 base of the junction left unmatched. The CDR3 DNA is TGTGCCAGCAGACAGGGGGCTTCCTACGAGCAGTACTTC. It codes for CASRQGASYEQYF.

This clone was counted once. The chain links TRBV12-5 to TRBJ1-5; 7 bases fit TRBD1. Germline assignment: CDR1 LGHNT and CDR2 FRNRAP. V shed 2 bases, J shed 7 bases, and the junction held 5 bases outside the gene matches. The CDR3 contains 14 residues. The CDR3 sequence: CASGLRQGGQPQHF. CDR3 nucleotides: TGTGCTAGTGGTTTGCGACAGGGCGGACAGCCCCAGCATTTT.

CDR3 region: CASSVDRATEAFF. CDR3 DNA sequence: TGCGCCAGCAGCGTTGACAGGGCCACTGAAGCTTTCTTT. The chain links TRBV10-1 to TRBJ1-1, with 7 bases identical to TRBD1. J gave up 4 bases and V 6 bases, and 5 bases lay outside the gene matches. Germline V gives CDR1 WNHNN, CDR2 SYGVQD (reference sequence). The CDR3 runs 13 residues.

CDR3 DNA: TGCGCCAGCAGCCAAGATCTTGCTATCGGAGATTCGGACAATGAGCAGTTCTTC. Translation: CASSQDLAIGDSDNEQFF. The V call is TRBV4-1, the J call TRBJ2-1, with D hard to call. Trimming removed 0 bases from V and 5 bases from J, with 20 bases in between. Germline CDR1 reads MGHRA; CDR2 reads YSYEKL. This CDR3 spans 18 amino acids.

This chain uses TRBV4-1 with TRBJ2-7; D might be TRBD1 (6 bases). There are 15 residues in the CDR3. CDR1 and CDR2 from the germline V gene are MGHRA and YSYEKL. Between the trimmed V and J ends, which lost 5 bases and 2 bases, there was a span of 16 bases. CDR3 in DNA: TGCGCCAGCAGCAGACAGGCAAATCTAGCCTACGAGCAGTACTTC. Its protein product is CASSRQANLAYEQYF.

This chain uses TRBV19 with TRBJ2-3; the match to TRBD2 covers 11 bases. After removal of 7 bases from V and 0 bases from J, the junction contained 9 bases not matched to a gene. Germline V lookup: CDR1 LNHDA, CDR2 SQIVND (reference sequence). The CDR3 consists of 17 residues. The CDR3 nucleotides read TGTGCCAGTAAAAGACTAGCGGGGACAGCTAGCACAGATACGCAGTATTTT. It codes for CASKRLAGTASTDTQYF.

This clone was seen a handful of times. The chain combines TRBV15 with TRBJ2-4, with a possible D match to TRBD2 (5 bases). The CDR3 loop spans 15 amino acids. The germline CDR1 and CDR2 sequences are LNHNV and YYDKDF (reference sequence). Trimming shortened V by 6 bases and J by 2 bases, and 14 bases separated the two germline ends. The CDR3 loop reads CATRTGGGSKNIQYF. Written as DNA, the CDR3 is TGTGCCACCAGAACGGGCGGAGGATCCAAAAACATTCAGTACTTC.

This chain connects TRBV11-2 to TRBJ2-3; D is unresolved. Germline CDR1 is SGHAT and CDR2 is FQNNGV. The CDR3 is 14 amino acids. V lost 7 bases to trimming and J lost 4 bases, with 15 bases between them. The DNA for the CDR3 is TGTGCCAGCATCAATTCGCTGAGCGCAGATACGCAGTATTTT. Protein sequence: CASINSLSADTQYF.

The rearrangement joins TRBV5-1 to TRBJ1-1; 7 nucleotides match TRBD1. V shed 6 bases, J shed 1 base, and the junction held 6 bases outside the gene matches. This CDR3 region has 14 residues. Germline CDR1 SGHRS, CDR2 YFSETQ. CDR3 bases: TGCGCCAGCAACAGGGGTCCAACGAACACTGAAGCTTTCTTT. Translation gives CASNRGPTNTEAFF.

The chain links TRBV7-2 to TRBJ2-5, with unresolved D. The V and J ends lost 1 base and 4 bases respectively, with 10 bases between them. The germline gives CDR1 SGHTA, CDR2 FQGNSA. This CDR3 is built from 14 residues. The CDR3 spells CASSLGHSSETQYF. CDR3 in DNA: TGTGCCAGCAGCTTAGGTCACTCCTCAGAGACCCAGTACTTC.

This clone was seen once. CDR3 in DNA: TGTGCCAGCAGCTCCTCGAGAAACTATGGCTACACCTTC. Translating gives CASSSSRNYGYTF. The chain joins TRBV11-3 to TRBJ1-2; no firm D call. Between the trimmed V and J ends, which lost 4 bases and 2 bases, there was a span of 8 bases. The CDR3 extends over 13 amino acids. Germline loops: CDR1 SGHNT, CDR2 YENEEA.

This rearrangement joins TRBV11-2 to TRBJ1-4, with 7 bases that match TRBD1. Germline V CDR1 and CDR2: SGHAT, FQNNGV. The CDR3 is made up of 14 amino acids. V lost 5 bases and J lost 7; bases outside the gene matches: 7. The CDR3 region has the DNA TGTGCCAGCAGCCCAGGTGGGACAGCTGAAAAACTGTTTTTT. This gives the protein CASSPGGTAEKLFF.

V is TRBV29-1 and J is TRBJ1-4; a weak D match, TRBD1 (6 bases). V was trimmed by 4 bases and J by 2 bases, leaving 17 bases between them. The CDR3 contains 16 residues. Germline loops: CDR1 SQVTM, CDR2 ANQGSEA. The CDR3 region is CSVGLGQPITNEKLFF. The CDR3, as DNA: TGCAGCGTTGGCCTTGGACAGCCGATCACTAATGAAAAACTGTTTTTT.

This chain joins TRBV6-5 and TRBJ2-1; maybe TRBD1 (7 bases). This CDR3 spans 13 amino acids. The germline V gene encodes CDR1 MNHEY and CDR2 SVGAGI. V gave up 10 bases and J gave up 7 bases, with 17 bases separating them. The CDR3 is CATQGEVPNEQFF. DNA of the CDR3: TGTGCCACTCAGGGGGAGGTCCCGAATGAGCAGTTCTTC.

The rearrangement links TRBV3-1 (or the pseudogene TRBV3-2) to TRBJ2-3, with 9 bases matching TRBD2. CDR1 and CDR2 (germline): LGHDT, YNNKEL (reference sequence). This CDR3 is built from 16 residues. J lost 2 bases, V lost 2 bases, and 5 bases had no gene match. The CDR3 DNA follows: TGTGCCAGCAGCCAAATTAGCGGGGGAAACACAGATACGCAGTATTTT. It translates to CASSQISGGNTDTQYF.

The V gene is TRBV10-2, the J gene TRBJ1-1; 9 bases are a match to TRBD1. Per the germline V gene, CDR1 is WSHSY and CDR2 is SAAADI. V was clipped by 4 bases and J by 1 base; unmatched bases: 4. CDR3 length equals 15 residues. CDR3 region: CASSVNRGRNTEAFF. DNA for the CDR3: TGCGCCAGCAGTGTAAACAGGGGGCGGAACACTGAAGCTTTCTTT.

The genes are TRBV21-1 and TRBJ1-5. TRBV21-1 is labeled a pseudogene. This CDR3 comprises 17 residues. The CDR3 loop reads CASSKVGRTGGNQPQHF. The CDR3 DNA reads TGTGCCAGCAGCAAAGTTGGGAGAACGGGGGGCAATCAGCCCCAGCATTTT.

The V call is TRBV7-8, the J call TRBJ2-6; D call uncertain. The CDR3 has 16 residues. Germline CDR1 and CDR2: SGHVS and FQNEAQ. V was trimmed by 3 bases and J by 0 bases, leaving 9 bases between them. For the CDR3, the DNA is TGTGCCAGCAGCTTGCGACTGAACTCTGGGGCCAACGTCCTGACTTTC. This encodes CASSLRLNSGANVLTF.

The chain links TRBV18 to TRBJ2-1; TRBD2 aligns across 7 bases. V shed 0 bases and J 5 bases; nucleotides not matched to a gene: 4. CDR1 and CDR2 from the germline V gene are KGHSH and LQKENI. This CDR3 has 15 amino acids. Here the CDR3 DNA reads TGTGCCAGCTCACCACCCTGGGGGGGGGACAATGAGCAGTTCTTC. It encodes CASSPPWGGDNEQFF.

V and J are TRBV7-6 and TRBJ2-5; the match to TRBD1 covers 12 bases. Looked up from germline, CDR1 is SGHVS and CDR2 is FNYEAQ. This CDR3 region has 16 residues. The V segment lost 2 bases and the J segment 5 bases; nucleotides outside the gene matches: 6. Here the CDR3 reads CASSLMGQGARETQYF. The CDR3 DNA follows: TGTGCCAGCAGCTTAATGGGACAGGGGGCGAGGGAGACCCAGTACTTC.

This clone was counted between two and nine times. This sequence joins TRBV9 and TRBJ2-2; 8 bases fit TRBD2. Looked up from germline, CDR1 is SGDLS and CDR2 is YYNGEE. The CDR3 consists of 19 residues. V trimming: 4 bases; J trimming: 7 bases; junction bases outside the gene matches: 21. The CDR3 region is CASSSPRLRGTRVSGELFF. The CDR3 DNA is TGTGCCAGCAGCTCCCCCAGGCTAAGGGGGACTAGGGTCAGCGGGGAGCTGTTTTTT.

This clone appeared a single time. V usage is TRBV10-2 and J usage is TRBJ2-7, with 12 positions matching TRBD1. CDR1 is WSHSY, CDR2 SAAADI, per germline. With 6 bases clipped from V and 5 bases from J, the junction kept 5 bases outside the gene matches. This CDR3 is 14 amino acids long. CDR3 nucleotides: TGCGCCAGCAGGACCGGGACAGGGGGCGACGAGCAGTACTTC. Translated, it gives CASRTGTGGDEQYF.

The chain is built from TRBV2 and TRBJ2-3, with unresolved D. CDR1 and CDR2 from the germline V gene are SNHLY and FYNNEI. The V and J ends lost 7 bases and 0 bases respectively, with 11 bases between them. This CDR3 has 14 amino acids. CDR3: CASNLLASTDTQYF. Written as DNA, the CDR3 is TGTGCCAGCAATCTGTTGGCTAGCACAGATACGCAGTATTTT.

The chain combines TRBV3-1 (or the pseudogene TRBV3-2) with TRBJ1-2; 9 positions agree with TRBD1. This CDR3 region has 16 residues. The germline V gene has CDR1 LGHDT and CDR2 YNNKEL (reference sequence). Unmatched junction bases numbered 11, after V lost 4 bases and J lost 5 bases. CDR3 bases: TGTGCCAGCAGCCCGGTTCACACAGGGGGCGGGTATGGCTACACCTTC. Amino acid sequence: CASSPVHTGGGYGYTF.

The V call is TRBV29-1, the J call TRBJ2-7; no clear D gene. Germline values: CDR1 SQVTM, CDR2 ANQGSEA. This CDR3 has 11 amino acids. V was trimmed by 5 bases and J by 6 bases, leaving 11 bases between them. CDR3: CSVSFRVEQYF. CDR3 DNA: TGCAGCGTTAGCTTTCGGGTCGAGCAGTACTTC.

This clone was seen a few times. The chain is built from TRBV11-3 and TRBJ1-1; D is uncertain. The CDR3 runs 15 residues. Germline CDR1 SGHNT, CDR2 YENEEA. Trimming took off 1 base at V and 1 base at J, with 10 bases between the two ends. The CDR3 nucleotides read TGTGCCAGCAGCTTAGGGAGTGGAGCGAACACTGAAGCTTTCTTT. This sequence encodes CASSLGSGANTEAFF.

The chain recombines TRBV12-5 with TRBJ2-1; D is perhaps TRBD2 (5 bases). The CDR3 contains 17 residues. V was trimmed by 6 bases and J by 0 bases, leaving 18 bases between them. Germline CDR1 is LGHNT and CDR2 is FRNRAP. CDR3 protein: CASGDGLGVSSYNEQFF. The CDR3 bases are TGTGCTAGTGGGGACGGGCTCGGGGTGAGCTCCTACAATGAGCAGTTCTTC. Looking up the rest from reference TRBV12-5 and TRBJ2-1 gives the full variable domain: DARVTQTPRHKVTEMGQEVTMRCQPILGHNTVFWYRQTMMQGLELLAYFRNRAPLDDSGMPKDRFSAEMPDATLATLKIQPSEPRDSAVYFCASGDGLGVSSYNEQFFGPGTRLTVL.

This clone was counted a few times. V gene TRBV28 combines with J gene TRBJ1-4; D ambiguous. Germline CDR1 reads MDHEN; CDR2 reads SYDVKM. This CDR3 is 14 amino acids long. V was pared by 6 bases and J by 2 bases, with 10 bases between. CDR3 in DNA: TGTGCCAGCAGAGCAGGAGGTACTAATGAAAAACTGTTTTTT. Translation: CASRAGGTNEKLFF.

The rearrangement uses TRBV27 and TRBJ1-4; 9 bases fit TRBD1. Germline-derived CDR1 and CDR2 are MNHEY and SMNVEV (reference sequence). The CDR3 loop spans 15 amino acids. V gave up 4 bases and J gave up 6 bases; unmatched junction bases: 6. The CDR3: CASSSPDRGHEKLFF. The CDR3 coding sequence is TGTGCCAGCAGTTCGCCGGACAGGGGCCATGAAAAACTGTTTTTT.